This T cell receptor beta chain was identified during a study of shared clonotypes between healthy human individuals (TCRdb year 2020). For the wider study: The cohort comprised a couple of women and a few men aged 18 to 49 years. The study deeply sequenced blood TCR repertoires of five healthy adults to estimate repertoire size and the extent of clonotype sharing between individuals. For each donor, CD4 naive and CD4 memory were each given three plates, CD8 naive was given two plates, and CD8 memory was given one plate. Each donor's leukapheresis produced roughly between about 0.9 and 9.5 billion PBMCs. To increase sequencing depth and limit assay-specific biases, different laboratories used diverse techniques to prepare libraries and sequence TCR repertoires. Results the study describes overall, beyond this receptor: Sampling was restricted to blood, and TCR repertoires in tissues likely differ from the TCR repertoires found in blood. Clonotypes shared by all four sorted-subset donors showed higher generation probabilities than non-shared clonotypes. Because the study included a small number of donors, the genetic and exposure-history diversity represented was limited. Across a handful of donors, roughly 5.1% of naive CD4, approximately 3.6% of naive CD8, about 2.3% of memory CD4, and roughly 0.41% of memory CD8 clonotypes were shared. Naive subsets generally had larger estimated clonotype richness than memory subsets. Incomplete sequencing was indicated by rarefaction of sorted-subset datasets, despite the large sequencing depth. Pairwise subsampling led to the expectation that sequencing depth would affect the degree of clonotype sharing among donors.

V loses 7 bases, J loses 2 bases, and the germline ends lie 13 bases apart. The germline V gene gives CDR1 as SQVTM and CDR2 as ANQGSEA. The CDR3 has 13 amino acids, counting the end cysteine and phenylalanine. The entry retains the CDR3 DNA only, 39 bases that are in frame from base 1. For the CD8 naive samples, CD45RO-negative cells were positively selected for CCR7, yielding a CD45RA+CCR7+ population from which TemRA cells were excluded. Healthy HIV-negative adults with no recently reported acute infections or vaccinations were included as donors. Only Caucasian adults living in Nashville, Tennessee, USA were represented among the donors. After blood collection by leukapheresis, PBMCs were isolated using Ficoll-Histopaque density gradient centrifugation and then cryopreserved in the vapor phase of liquid nitrogen. Analytical flow cytometry was used to check the purity and quantity of every magnetically sorted T cell population. Genomic DNA was isolated from each sorted fraction and quantified by UV absorbance on a Nanodrop 2000c.

Using the deep immunoSEQ assay, multiplex PCR amplified TCR CDR3 regions from genomic DNA. For each cell subset, the extracted genomic DNA was distributed evenly across all wells of several immunoSEQ 96-well plates, and each plate served as one replicate. For sorted subsets, roughly 200 ng of genomic DNA, equivalent to around 30,000 T cell genomes, went into each replicate PCR. Purified libraries were quantified with a Qubit 3.0 fluorometer, sized on a Bioanalyzer 2100, and re-quantified with the KAPA Library Quantification kit. Every immunoSEQ 96-well plate was sequenced on a dedicated single-read 150-cycle Illumina NextSeq 550 flow cell. Concerning the study's data processing: Because the immunoSEQ output held only junctional sequences and lacked quality scores, the filtering could not match the filtering applied to full-length reads. To assign V/J genes and CDR3, sequences were annotated against IMGT germline references using PyIR, a Python wrapper for IgBLAST v1.9. Reads with weak V/J assignments (E-value above 1e-6), missing CDR3, stop codons, out-of-frame junctions, or ambiguous translated residues were removed. V3J clonotypes were defined by identical inferred V gene, J gene, and CDR3 amino acid sequence. Percentage overlap between repertoires was calculated by dividing the number of shared unique clonotypes by the size of the smaller repertoire. Three approaches were used to assess repertoire richness: RTK rarefaction, the Chao1 estimator, and Recon v2.1 estimates of unobserved clonotypes. OLGA was used to compute generation probabilities for all TCRbeta clonotypes that the gDNA method yielded from four donors. Drawn from immuneACCESS, this table holds only the in-frame rearrangements with V and J called that TCRdb kept. Clones are partly lost; checked studies trace under half to an unresolved V gene and leave the rest unexplained. V, J and clone size are taken as reported in that table, and D and trimming were inferred from the DNA itself. For this sample the table gives some 800,000 clones, of which about 91% were detected only once. Together, the top ten hold around 24% of the sample.

Comments on this clone: Its antigen remains undetermined. No clone much larger than this one lies a single base away; base qualities are absent.

Sequenced: naive CD8+ T cells sorted from blood. According to the study, the label for this sample's cell subset or site signals: CD45RA+CCR7+. This TCR was recovered from a man aged 25 to 40 in good health. The chain employs TRBV29-1 and TRBJ2-3, with a weak D call of TRBD2 (6 bases match). The CDR3 protein: CSGELADTDTQYF. The DNA reads TGCAGCGGCGAACTAGCCGACACAGATACGCAGTATTTT.